What follows are 4 T cell receptor beta chains derived from one specimen sequenced in a study of CD4+ T cells in melanoma. TCRdb's table, derived via immunoSEQ multiplex PCR, lists solely in-frame clones and lacks some. The sample lists 18,000 or so clones; approximately 81% were seen once. Sequenced input: cells from a culture (not recorded whether cultured in vitro). These receptor sequences come from a human donor with melanoma.

This clone was seen a single time. The chain joins TRBV5-1 to TRBJ1-2; 9 bases map to TRBD1. V lost 2 bases and J lost 1; bases outside the gene matches: 6. The CDR3 runs to 16 residues. The V gene's germline CDR1 is SGHRS and CDR2 YFSETQ. CDR3 region: CASSFATGGNNYGYTF. For the CDR3, the DNA is TGCGCCAGCAGCTTCGCGACAGGGGGGAATAACTATGGCTACACCTTC. The full variable domain, in which reference TRBV5-1 and TRBJ1-2 provide the parts outside the CDR3, is KAGVTQTPRYLIKTRGQQVTLSCSPISGHRSVSWYQQTPGQGLQFLFEYFSETQRNKGNFPGRFSGRQFSNSRSEMNVSTLELGDSALYLCASSFATGGNNYGYTFGSGTRLTVV.

J is TRBJ2-1 and V is TRBV6-1; D remains unclear. This CDR3 has 13 amino acids. V lost 2 bases and J 2 bases, leaving 4 bases between the germline ends. The germline V gene encodes CDR1 MNHNS and CDR2 SASEGT. Here the CDR3 DNA reads TGTGCCAGCAGTGAATTCCCCTACAATGAGCAGTTCTTC. It is translated as CASSEFPYNEQFF.

The chain carries TRBV2 and TRBJ1-1, with D maybe TRBD1 (6 bases). Germline CDR1 reads SNHLY; CDR2 reads FYNNEI. V shed 9 bases and J shed 0 bases, with 14 bases lying between them. There are 14 residues in the CDR3. In DNA, the CDR3 is TGTGCCAGAGAGGACAGTCGAATGAACACTGAAGCTTTCTTT. It yields the protein CAREDSRMNTEAFF.

The rearrangement uses TRBV2 and TRBJ1-2; no firm D call. In germline, CDR1 is SNHLY, CDR2 FYNNEI. The CDR3 sequence is 14 residues long. V lost 8 bases and J 1 base, leaving 14 bases between the germline ends. The CDR3 loop is CASEDGKNNYGYTF. For the CDR3, the DNA is TGTGCCAGCGAGGACGGAAAAAATAACTATGGCTACACCTTC.